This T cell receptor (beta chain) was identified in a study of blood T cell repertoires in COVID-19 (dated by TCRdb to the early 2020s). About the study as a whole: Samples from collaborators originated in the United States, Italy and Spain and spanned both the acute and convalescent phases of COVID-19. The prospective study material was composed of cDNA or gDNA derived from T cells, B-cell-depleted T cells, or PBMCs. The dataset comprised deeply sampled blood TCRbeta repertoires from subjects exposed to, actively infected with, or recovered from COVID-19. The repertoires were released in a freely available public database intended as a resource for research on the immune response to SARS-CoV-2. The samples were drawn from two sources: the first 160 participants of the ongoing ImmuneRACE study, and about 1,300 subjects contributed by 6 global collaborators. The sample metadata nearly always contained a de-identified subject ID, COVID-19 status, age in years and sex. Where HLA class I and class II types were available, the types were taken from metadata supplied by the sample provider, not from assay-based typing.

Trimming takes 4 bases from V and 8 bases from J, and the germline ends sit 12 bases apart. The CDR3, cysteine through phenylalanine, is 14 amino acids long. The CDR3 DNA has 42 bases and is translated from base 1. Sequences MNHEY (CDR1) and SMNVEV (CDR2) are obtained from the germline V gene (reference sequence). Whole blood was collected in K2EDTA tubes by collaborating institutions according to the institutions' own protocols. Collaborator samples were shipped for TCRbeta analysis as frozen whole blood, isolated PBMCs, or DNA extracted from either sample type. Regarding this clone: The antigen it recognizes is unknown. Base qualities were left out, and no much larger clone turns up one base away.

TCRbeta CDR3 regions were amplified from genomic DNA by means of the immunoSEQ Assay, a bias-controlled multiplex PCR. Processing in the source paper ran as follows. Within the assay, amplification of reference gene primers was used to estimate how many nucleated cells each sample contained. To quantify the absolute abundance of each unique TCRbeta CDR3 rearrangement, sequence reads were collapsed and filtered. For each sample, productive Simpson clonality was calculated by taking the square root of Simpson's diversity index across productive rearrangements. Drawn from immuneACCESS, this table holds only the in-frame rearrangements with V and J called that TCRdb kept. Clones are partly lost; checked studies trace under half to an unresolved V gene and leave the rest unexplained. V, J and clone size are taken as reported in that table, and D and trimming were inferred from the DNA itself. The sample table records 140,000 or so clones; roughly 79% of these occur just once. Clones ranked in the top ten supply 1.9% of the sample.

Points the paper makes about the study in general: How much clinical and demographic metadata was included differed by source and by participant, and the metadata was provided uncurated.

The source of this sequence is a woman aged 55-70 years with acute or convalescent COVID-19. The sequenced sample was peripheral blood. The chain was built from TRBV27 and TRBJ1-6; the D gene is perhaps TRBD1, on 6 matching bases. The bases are TGTGCCAGCAGTTACAGGGTTTTTCATTCACCCCTCCACTTT. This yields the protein CASSYRVFHSPLHF.